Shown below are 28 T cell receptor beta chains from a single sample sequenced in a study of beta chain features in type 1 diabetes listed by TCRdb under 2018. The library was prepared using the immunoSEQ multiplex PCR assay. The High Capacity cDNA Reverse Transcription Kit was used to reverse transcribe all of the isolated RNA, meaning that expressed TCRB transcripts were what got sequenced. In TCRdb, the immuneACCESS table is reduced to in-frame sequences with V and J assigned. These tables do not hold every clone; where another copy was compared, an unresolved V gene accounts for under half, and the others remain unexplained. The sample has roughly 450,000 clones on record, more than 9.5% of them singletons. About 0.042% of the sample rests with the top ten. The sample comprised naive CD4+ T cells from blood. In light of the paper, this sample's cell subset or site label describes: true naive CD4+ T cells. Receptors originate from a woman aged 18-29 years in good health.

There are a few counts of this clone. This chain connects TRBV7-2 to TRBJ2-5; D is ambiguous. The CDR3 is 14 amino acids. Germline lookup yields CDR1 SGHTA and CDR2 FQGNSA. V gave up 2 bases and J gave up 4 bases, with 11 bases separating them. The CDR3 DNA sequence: TGTGCCAGCAGCTTATACCAGGTTGGAGAGACCCAGTACTTC. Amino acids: CASSLYQVGETQYF.

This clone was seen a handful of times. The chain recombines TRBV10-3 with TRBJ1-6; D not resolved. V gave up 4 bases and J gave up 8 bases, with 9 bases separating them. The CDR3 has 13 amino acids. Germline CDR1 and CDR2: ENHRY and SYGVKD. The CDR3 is CAISGAGHSPLHF. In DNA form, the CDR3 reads TGTGCCATCAGTGGCGCAGGCCATTCACCCCTCCACTTT.

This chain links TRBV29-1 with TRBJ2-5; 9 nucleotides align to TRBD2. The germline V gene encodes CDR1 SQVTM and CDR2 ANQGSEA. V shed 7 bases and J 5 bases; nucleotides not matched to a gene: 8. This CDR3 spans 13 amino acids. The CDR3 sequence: CSGEAGGEETQYF. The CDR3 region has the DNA TGCAGCGGTGAGGCGGGAGGGGAGGAGACCCAGTACTTC.

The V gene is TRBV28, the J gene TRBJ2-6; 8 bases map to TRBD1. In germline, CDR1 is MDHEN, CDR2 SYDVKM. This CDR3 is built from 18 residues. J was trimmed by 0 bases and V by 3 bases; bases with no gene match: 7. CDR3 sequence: CASSFFGRGLSGANVLTF. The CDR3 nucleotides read TGTGCCAGCAGTTTCTTTGGCAGGGGGCTCTCTGGGGCCAACGTCCTGACTTTC.

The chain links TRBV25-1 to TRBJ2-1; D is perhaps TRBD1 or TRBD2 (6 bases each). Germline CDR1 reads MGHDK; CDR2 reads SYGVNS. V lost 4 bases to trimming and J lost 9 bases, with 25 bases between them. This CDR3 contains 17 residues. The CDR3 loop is CASSAVFGGVQDGEQFF. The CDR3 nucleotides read TGTGCCAGCAGTGCGGTGTTCGGGGGCGTACAGGACGGTGAGCAGTTCTTC.

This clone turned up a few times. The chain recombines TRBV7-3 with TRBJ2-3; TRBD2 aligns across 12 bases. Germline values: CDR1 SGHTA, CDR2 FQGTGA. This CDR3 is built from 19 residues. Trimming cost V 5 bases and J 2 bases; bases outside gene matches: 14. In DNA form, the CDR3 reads TGTGCCAGCAGCCCAGCGAGTGGGACTAGCGGGCGTCCCACAGATACGCAGTATTTT. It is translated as CASSPASGTSGRPTDTQYF. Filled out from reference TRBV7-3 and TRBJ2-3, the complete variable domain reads GAGVSQTPSNKVTEKGKYVELRCDPISGHTALYWYRQSLGQGPEFLIYFQGTGAADDSGLPNDRFFAVRPEGSVSTLKIQRTERGDSAVYLCASSPASGTSGRPTDTQYFGPGTRLTVL.

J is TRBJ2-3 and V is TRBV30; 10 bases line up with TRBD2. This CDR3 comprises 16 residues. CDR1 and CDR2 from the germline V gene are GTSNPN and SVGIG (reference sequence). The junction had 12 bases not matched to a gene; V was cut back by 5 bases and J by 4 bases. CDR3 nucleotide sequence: TGTGCCTGGGGGACCGGGCTAGCGGGAGTTGCAGATACGCAGTATTTT. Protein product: CAWGTGLAGVADTQYF.

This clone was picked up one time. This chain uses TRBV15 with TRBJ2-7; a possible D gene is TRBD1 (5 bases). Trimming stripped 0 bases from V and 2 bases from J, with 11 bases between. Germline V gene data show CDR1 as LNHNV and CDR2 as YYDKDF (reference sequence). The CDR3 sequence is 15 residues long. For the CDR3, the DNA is TGTGCCACCAGCAGAGATCTACGACAGACCTACGAGCAGTACTTC. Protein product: CATSRDLRQTYEQYF.

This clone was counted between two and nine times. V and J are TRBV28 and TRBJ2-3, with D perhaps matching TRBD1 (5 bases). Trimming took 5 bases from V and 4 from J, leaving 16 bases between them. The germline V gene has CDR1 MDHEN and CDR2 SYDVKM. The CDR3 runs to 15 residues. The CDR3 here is CASSGQGSLADTQYF. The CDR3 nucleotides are TGTGCCAGCAGTGGCCAGGGTTCTCTTGCAGATACGCAGTATTTT.

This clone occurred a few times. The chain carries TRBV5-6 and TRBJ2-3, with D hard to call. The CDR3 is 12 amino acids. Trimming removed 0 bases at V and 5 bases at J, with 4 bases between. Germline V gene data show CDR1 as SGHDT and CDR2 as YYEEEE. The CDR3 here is CASSLGGDTQYF. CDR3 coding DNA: TGTGCCAGCAGCTTGGGGGGAGATACGCAGTATTTT.

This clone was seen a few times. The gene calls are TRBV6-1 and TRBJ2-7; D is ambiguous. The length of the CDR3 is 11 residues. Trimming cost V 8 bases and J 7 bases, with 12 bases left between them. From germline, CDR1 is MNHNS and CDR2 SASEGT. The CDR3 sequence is CASRVGLEQYV. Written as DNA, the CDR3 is TGTGCCAGCCGGGTCGGGTTGGAGCAGTACGTC.

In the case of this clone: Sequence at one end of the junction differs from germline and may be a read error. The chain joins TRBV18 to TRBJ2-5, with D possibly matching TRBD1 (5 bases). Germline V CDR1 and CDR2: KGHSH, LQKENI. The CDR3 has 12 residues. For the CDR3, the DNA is TGTGCCAGTTCACAGGATCAAGAGACCCAGTACTTC. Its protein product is CASSQDQETQYF.

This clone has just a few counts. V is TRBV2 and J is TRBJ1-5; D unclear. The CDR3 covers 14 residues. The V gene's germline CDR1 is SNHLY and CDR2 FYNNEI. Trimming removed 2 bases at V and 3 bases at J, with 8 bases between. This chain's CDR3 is CASSERRPNQPQHF. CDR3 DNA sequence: TGTGCCAGCAGTGAACGACGTCCCAATCAGCCCCAGCATTTT.

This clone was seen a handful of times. CDR3 coding DNA: TGTGCCAGCAGCTCTCGGACAGACCACAGGACATCCGAGCAGTACGTC. It yields the protein CASSSRTDHRTSEQYV. The chain combines TRBV5-4 with TRBJ2-7; a possible D gene is TRBD1 (6 bases). The CDR3 spans 16 residues. V lost 3 bases and J lost 6, with 22 bases in between. The V gene's germline CDR1 is SGHNT and CDR2 YYREEE (reference sequence).

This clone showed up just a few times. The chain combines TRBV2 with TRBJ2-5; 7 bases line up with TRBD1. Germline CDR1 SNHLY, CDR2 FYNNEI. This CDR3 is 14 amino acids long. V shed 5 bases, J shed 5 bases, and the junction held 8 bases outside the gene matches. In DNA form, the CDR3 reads TGTGCCAGCAGTCAACAGGGGACGCGGGAGACCCAGTACTTC. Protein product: CASSQQGTRETQYF.

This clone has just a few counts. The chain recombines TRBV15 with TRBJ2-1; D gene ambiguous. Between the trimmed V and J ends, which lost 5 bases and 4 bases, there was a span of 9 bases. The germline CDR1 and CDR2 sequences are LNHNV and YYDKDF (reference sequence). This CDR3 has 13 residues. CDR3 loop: CATSRLPYNEQFF. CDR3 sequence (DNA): TGTGCCACCAGCCGACTCCCGTACAATGAGCAGTTCTTC.

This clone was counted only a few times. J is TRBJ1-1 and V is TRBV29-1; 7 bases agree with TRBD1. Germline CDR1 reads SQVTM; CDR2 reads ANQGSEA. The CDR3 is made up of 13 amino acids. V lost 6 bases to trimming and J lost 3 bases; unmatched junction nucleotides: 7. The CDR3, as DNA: TGCAGCGTGGTCCGGGACAGAGACACTGAAGCTTTCTTT. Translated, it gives CSVVRDRDTEAFF.

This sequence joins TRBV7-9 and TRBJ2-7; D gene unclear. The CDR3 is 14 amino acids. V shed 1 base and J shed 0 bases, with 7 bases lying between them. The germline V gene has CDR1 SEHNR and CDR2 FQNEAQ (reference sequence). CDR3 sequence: CASSLGANSYEQYV. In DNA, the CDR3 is TGTGCCAGCAGCTTAGGCGCCAACTCCTACGAGCAGTACGTC.

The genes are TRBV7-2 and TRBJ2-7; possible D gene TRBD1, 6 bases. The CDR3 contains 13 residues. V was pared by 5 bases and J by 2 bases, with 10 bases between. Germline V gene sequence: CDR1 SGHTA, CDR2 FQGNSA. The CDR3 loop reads CASSLQGPYEQYF. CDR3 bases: TGTGCCAGCAGCCTACAGGGTCCCTACGAGCAGTACTTC.

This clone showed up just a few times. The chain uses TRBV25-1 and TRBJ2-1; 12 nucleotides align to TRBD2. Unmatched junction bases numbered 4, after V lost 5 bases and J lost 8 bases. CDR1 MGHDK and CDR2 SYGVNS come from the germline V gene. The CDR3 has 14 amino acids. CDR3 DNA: TGTGCCAGCAGTCAGACTAGCGGGAGCCATGAGCAGTTCTTC. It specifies CASSQTSGSHEQFF. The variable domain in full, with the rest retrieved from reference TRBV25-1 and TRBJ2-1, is EADIYQTPRYLVIGTGKKITLECSQTMGHDKMYWYQQDPGMELHLIHYSYGVNSTEKGDLSSESTVSRIRTEHFPLTLESARPSHTSQYLCASSQTSGSHEQFFGPGTRLTVL.

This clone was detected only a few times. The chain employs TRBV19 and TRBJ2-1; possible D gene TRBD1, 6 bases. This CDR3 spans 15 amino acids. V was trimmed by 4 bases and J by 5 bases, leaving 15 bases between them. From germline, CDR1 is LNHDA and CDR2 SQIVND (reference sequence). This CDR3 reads CASSTSWTVNNEQFF. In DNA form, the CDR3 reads TGTGCCAGTAGTACTTCATGGACAGTTAACAATGAGCAGTTCTTC. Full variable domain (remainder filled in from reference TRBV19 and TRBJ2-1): DGGITQSPKYLFRKEGQNVTLSCEQNLNHDAMYWYRQDPGQGLRLIYYSQIVNDFQKGDIAEGYSVSREKKESFPLTVTSAQKNPTAFYLCASSTSWTVNNEQFFGPGTRLTVL.

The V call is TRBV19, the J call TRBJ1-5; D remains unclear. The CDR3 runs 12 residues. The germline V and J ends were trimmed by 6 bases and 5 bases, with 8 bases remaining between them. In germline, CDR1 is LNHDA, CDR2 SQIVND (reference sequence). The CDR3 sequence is CASRKGDQPQHF. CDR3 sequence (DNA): TGTGCCAGTAGGAAGGGTGATCAGCCCCAGCATTTT.

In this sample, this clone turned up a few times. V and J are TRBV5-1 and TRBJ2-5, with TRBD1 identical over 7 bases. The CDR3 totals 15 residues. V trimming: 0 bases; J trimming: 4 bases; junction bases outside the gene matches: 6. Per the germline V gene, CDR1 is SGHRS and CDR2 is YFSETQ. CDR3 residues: CASSLVGTVGETQYF. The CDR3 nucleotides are TGCGCCAGCAGCTTGGTAGGGACAGTAGGAGAGACCCAGTACTTC.

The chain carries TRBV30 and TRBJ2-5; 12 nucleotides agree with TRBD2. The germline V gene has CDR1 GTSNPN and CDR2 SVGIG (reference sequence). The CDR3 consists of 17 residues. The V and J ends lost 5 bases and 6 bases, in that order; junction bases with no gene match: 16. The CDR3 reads CAWEPNIGLAGLQTQYF. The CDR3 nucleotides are TGTGCCTGGGAGCCGAATATTGGACTAGCGGGATTACAGACCCAGTACTTC.

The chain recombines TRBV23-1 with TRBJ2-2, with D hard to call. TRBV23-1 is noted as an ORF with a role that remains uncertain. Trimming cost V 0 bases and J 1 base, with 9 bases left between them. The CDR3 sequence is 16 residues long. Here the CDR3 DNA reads TGCGCCAGCAGTCAATCAACAGAACGGAACACCGGGGAGCTGTTTTTT. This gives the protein CASSQSTERNTGELFF.

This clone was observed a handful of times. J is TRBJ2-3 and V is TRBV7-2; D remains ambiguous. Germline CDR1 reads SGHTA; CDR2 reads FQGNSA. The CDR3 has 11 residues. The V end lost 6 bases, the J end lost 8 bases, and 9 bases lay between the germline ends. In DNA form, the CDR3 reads TGTGCCAGCAGTCTTACCTCTACGCAGTATTTT. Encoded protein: CASSLTSTQYF.

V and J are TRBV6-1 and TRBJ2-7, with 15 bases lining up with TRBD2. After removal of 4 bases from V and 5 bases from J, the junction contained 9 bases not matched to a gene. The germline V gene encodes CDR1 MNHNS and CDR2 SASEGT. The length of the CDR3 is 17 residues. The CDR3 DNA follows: TGTGCCAGCAGTGGGACTAGCGGGAGGGCCAACGTCCACGAGCAGTACTTC. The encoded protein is CASSGTSGRANVHEQYF.

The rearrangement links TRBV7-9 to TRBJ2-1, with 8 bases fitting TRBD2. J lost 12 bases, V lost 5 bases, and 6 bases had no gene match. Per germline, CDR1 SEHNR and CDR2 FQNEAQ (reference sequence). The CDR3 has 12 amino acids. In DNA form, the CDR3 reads TGTGCCAGCAGCCATAGCGGGGCAGTGCAGTTCTTC. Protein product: CASSHSGAVQFF. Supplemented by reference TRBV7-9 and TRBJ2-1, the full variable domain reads DTGVSQNPRHKITKRGQNVTFRCDPISEHNRLYWYRQTLGQGPEFLTYFQNEAQLEKSRLLSDRFSAERPKGSFSTLEIQRTEQGDSAMYLCASSHSGAVQFFGPGTRLTVL.